This T cell receptor beta chain was recovered during a study of T-cell memory formation after mild COVID-19. TCRdb itself ran the 5' RACE reads through MiXCR, one entry per CDR3 protein. The sample carries about 540,000 distinct CDR3 sequences, approximately 20% recorded once. Germline CDR1 and CDR2: DFQATT and SNEGSKA (reference sequence). V was trimmed by 2 bases and J by 2 bases, leaving 9 bases between them. This CDR3 is built from 14 residues. There are a few counts of this clonotype. The receptor comes from an adult woman who had mild COVID-19 (a few samples of this study predate the infection). Cell type and time point are not known. The chain uses TRBV20-1 and TRBJ1-4; no clear D gene. What was sequenced was PBMCs or a T cell subset sorted from them (not recorded which). The CDR3 bases are TGCAGTGCTAGACCCACAGCGACTAATGAAAAACTGTTTTTT. It specifies CSARPTATNEKLFF.